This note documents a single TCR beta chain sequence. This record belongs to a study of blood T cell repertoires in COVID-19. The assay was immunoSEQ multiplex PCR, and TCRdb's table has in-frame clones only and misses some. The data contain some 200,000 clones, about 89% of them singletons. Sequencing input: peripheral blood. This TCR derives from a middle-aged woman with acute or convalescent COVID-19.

The CDR3 coding sequence is TGTGCCAGCAGCTTGGCGGTAGTTCTGGTAAATGAGCAGTTCTTC. As protein: CASSLAVVLVNEQFF. The V call is TRBV5-8, the J call TRBJ2-1; D not certain. This CDR3 has 15 amino acids. V was trimmed by 0 bases and J by 7 bases, leaving 14 bases between them. Germline V gene sequence: CDR1 SGHTS, CDR2 YDEGEE.